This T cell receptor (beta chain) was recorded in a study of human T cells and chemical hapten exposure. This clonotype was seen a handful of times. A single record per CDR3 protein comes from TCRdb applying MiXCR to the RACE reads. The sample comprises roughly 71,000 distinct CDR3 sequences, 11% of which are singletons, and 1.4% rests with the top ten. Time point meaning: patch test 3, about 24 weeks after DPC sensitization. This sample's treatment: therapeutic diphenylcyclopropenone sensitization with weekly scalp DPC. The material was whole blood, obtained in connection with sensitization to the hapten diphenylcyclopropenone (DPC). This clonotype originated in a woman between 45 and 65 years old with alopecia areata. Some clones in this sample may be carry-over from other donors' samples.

CDR3 coding DNA: TGTGCCAGCAGCCAAACCGGGACAGAACGCTACGAGCAGTACTTC. Translating it yields CASSQTGTERYEQYF. The chain couples TRBV5-4 to TRBJ2-7, with 7 bases fitting TRBD1. Germline lookup yields CDR1 SGHNT and CDR2 YYREEE (reference sequence). The CDR3 runs 15 residues. J gave up 3 bases and V 4 bases, and 10 bases lay outside the gene matches.